This T cell receptor (beta chain) was sequenced for a study of CD8+ T cells in alopecia areata. Study summary: Those treated were given oral tofacitinib at 5 to 10 mg twice daily. The investigators scored severity in treated patients by the percentage of affected scalp area.

The CDR3 has 10 residues. Trimming left V 3 bases short and J 10 bases short, with 4 bases between. Germline CDR1 and CDR2: SEHNR and FQNEAQ (reference sequence). The sequencing template was cDNA reverse transcribed from extracted RNA. Sequenced by immunoSEQ multiplex PCR; TCRdb stores in-frame clones only, minus some. This table has 150,000 to 200,000 clones, 50% to 65% appearing once. The treatment: oral pan-JAK inhibitor, 5-10 mg twice daily. Punch biopsies of lesional scalp, plus peripheral blood, were taken from alopecia areata patients. This clone was observed once. Antigen unknown. Study-wide points: Patients shared TCRs less clearly than mice did, possibly owing to HLA.

This TCR came from a human donor with alopecia areata. Sequencing used CD4+ T cells sorted from blood, obtained at week 24, from a patient treated with tofacitinib. The genes are TRBV7-9 and TRBJ2-1; unclear D gene. For the CDR3, the DNA is TGTGCCAGCAGCTTCTTGGAGCAGTTCTTC. Protein sequence: CASSFLEQFF.